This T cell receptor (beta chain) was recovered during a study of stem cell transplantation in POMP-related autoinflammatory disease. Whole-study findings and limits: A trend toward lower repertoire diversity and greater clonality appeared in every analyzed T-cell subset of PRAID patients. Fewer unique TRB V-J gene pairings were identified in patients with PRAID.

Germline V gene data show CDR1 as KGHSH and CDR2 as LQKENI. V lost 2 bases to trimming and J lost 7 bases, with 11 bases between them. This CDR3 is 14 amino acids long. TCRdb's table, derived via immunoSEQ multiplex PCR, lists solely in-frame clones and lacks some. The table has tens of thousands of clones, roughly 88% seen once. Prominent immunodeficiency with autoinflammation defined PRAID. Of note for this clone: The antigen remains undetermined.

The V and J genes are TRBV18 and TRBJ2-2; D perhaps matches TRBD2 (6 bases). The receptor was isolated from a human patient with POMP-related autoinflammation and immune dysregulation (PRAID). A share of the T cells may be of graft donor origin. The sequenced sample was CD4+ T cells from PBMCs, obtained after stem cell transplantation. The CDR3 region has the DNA TGTGCCAGCTCACCAGGAGGGGTTGGCGGGGAGCTGTTTTTT. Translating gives CASSPGGVGGELFF.